This T cell receptor (beta chain) was profiled in a study of shared clonotypes between healthy human individuals. As defined, naive CD8 cells were CD45RO-negative and positively selected for CCR7, with terminally differentiated effector memory CD45RA+ cells excluded. TCRdb keeps only in-frame clones here, not all; method: immunoSEQ multiplex PCR. The sample yields approximately 840,000 clones, 96% seen once. The CDR3 is made up of 15 amino acids. Germline loops: CDR1 ENHRY, CDR2 SYGVKD. V was trimmed by 4 bases and J by 1 base, leaving 11 bases between them. The sequence was obtained from a man aged 30-40 years in good health. The genes are TRBV10-3 and TRBJ1-5; perhaps TRBD1 as D (6 bases). Sequenced sample: naive CD8+ T cells sorted from blood. This CDR3 is CAISAGRGSNQPQHF. CDR3 nucleotide sequence: TGTGCCATCAGTGCCGGGAGGGGGAGCAATCAGCCCCAGCATTTT.